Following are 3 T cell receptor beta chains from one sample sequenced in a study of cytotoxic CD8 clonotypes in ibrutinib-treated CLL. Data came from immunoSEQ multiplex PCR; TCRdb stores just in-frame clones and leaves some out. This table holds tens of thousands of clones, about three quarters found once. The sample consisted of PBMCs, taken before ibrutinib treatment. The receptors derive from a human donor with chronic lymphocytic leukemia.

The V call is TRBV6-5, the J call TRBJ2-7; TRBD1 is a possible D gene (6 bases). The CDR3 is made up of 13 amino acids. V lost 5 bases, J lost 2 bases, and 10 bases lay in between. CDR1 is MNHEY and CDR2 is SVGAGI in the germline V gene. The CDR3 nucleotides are TGTGCCAGCAGTCCTGACAGGACCTACGAGCAGTACTTC. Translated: CASSPDRTYEQYF.

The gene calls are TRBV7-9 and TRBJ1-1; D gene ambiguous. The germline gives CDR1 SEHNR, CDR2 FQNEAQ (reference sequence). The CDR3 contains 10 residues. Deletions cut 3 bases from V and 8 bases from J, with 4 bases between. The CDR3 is CASSLEEAFF. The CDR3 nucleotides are TGTGCCAGCAGCTTGGAGGAAGCTTTCTTT.

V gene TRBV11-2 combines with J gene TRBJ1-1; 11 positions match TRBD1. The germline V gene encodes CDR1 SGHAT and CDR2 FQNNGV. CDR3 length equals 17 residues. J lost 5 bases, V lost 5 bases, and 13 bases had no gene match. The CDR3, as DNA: TGTGCCAGCAGCCCACTAGGCCCGGGACAGGGGGGGACTGAAGCTTTCTTT. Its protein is CASSPLGPGQGGTEAFF.